The 20 T cell receptor beta chains listed next were all sequenced from one sample in a study of OX40 agonist ivuxolimab in advanced cancers. Profiling relied on immunoSEQ multiplex PCR, and the TCRdb table lists in-frame clones only, not all of them. The sample consists of around 60,000 clones, 85% to 95% of them appearing once. The material was CD4+ or CD8+ T cells sorted from blood, obtained in a trial of the OX40 agonist ivuxolimab. The receptors here all came from an adult with an advanced solid tumor such as melanoma, head and neck, liver or kidney cancer.

This rearrangement joins TRBV7-8 to TRBJ2-5; 8 bases match TRBD2. With the DNA end fitting TRBJ2-7 better, the J assignment may be wrong. CDR3 length: 17 residues. Germline V CDR1 and CDR2: SGHVS, FQNEAQ. CDR3 loop: CASSSQPPASGRDEQYF. In DNA form, the CDR3 reads TGTGCCAGCAGTTCACAACCCCCCGCTAGCGGGCGGGACGAGCAGTACTTC.

This clone was counted once. The chain joins TRBV13 to TRBJ2-1; TRBD2 aligns across 9 bases. Unmatched junction bases numbered 6, after V lost 4 bases and J lost 8 bases. Germline loops: CDR1 PRHDT, CDR2 FYEKMQ (reference sequence). The CDR3 has 14 residues. CDR3 protein: CASSWGLAVHEQFF. DNA for the CDR3: TGTGCCAGCAGCTGGGGACTAGCAGTCCATGAGCAGTTCTTC.

This chain links TRBV4-1 with TRBJ2-7; perhaps TRBD1 as D (8 bases). Trimming took off 8 bases at V and 6 bases at J, with 20 bases between the two ends. CDR1 and CDR2 (germline): MGHRA, YSYEKL. The CDR3 is 14 amino acids. The CDR3 spells CASQAGATGGEQYF. The CDR3 coding sequence is TGCGCCAGCCAGGCGGGAGCAACAGGGGGCGAGCAGTACTTC.

This chain connects TRBV6-5 to TRBJ1-5; tentatively, D is TRBD1 (6 bases). Trimming pared 5 bases from V and 5 bases from J, leaving 16 bases between. The CDR3 sequence is 15 residues long. Germline loops: CDR1 MNHEY, CDR2 SVGAGI. This CDR3 is CASSAFGTQDQPQHF. The CDR3 nucleotides are TGTGCCAGCAGTGCCTTCGGGACACAAGATCAGCCCCAGCATTTT.

This chain connects TRBV7-9 to TRBJ2-1; TRBD2 might be the D (5 bases). V lost 4 bases to trimming and J lost 2 bases, with 12 bases between them. Germline assignment: CDR1 SEHNR and CDR2 FQNEAQ (reference sequence). The CDR3 is 15 residues long. CDR3 coding DNA: TGTGCCAGCAGCTACATAGCCGGGACCTACAATGAGCAGTTCTTC. Residues: CASSYIAGTYNEQFF.

The chain has TRBV27 and TRBJ2-4; TRBD2 matches 7 bases. Per the germline V gene, CDR1 is MNHEY and CDR2 is SMNVEV (reference sequence). J gave up 9 bases and V 3 bases, and 11 bases lay outside the gene matches. This CDR3 is built from 15 residues. For the CDR3, the DNA is TGTGCCAGCAGTTTCGTGGGAGGGCAGAGGGGCATTCAGTACTTC. Its protein is CASSFVGGQRGIQYF.

The chain couples TRBV21-1 to TRBJ2-7; the table names TRBD1, a call not compared with the DNA. TRBV21-1 has pseudogene status. This CDR3 comprises 17 residues. The CDR3 DNA sequence: TGTGCCAGCAGTCCTTCCGAGGAGTCCAGGGCGCCTGGGGAGCAGTACTTC. This codes for CASSPSEESRAPGEQYF.

The chain is built from TRBV7-9 and TRBJ2-5, with 7 bases fitting TRBD1. This CDR3 has 13 residues. After removal of 5 bases from V and 5 bases from J, the junction contained 5 bases not matched to a gene. CDR1 SEHNR and CDR2 FQNEAQ come from the germline V gene (reference sequence). For the CDR3, the DNA is TGTGCCAGCAGCCCCCGGGACAGCGAGACCCAGTACTTC. It is translated as CASSPRDSETQYF. Supplemented by reference TRBV7-9 and TRBJ2-5, the full variable domain reads DTGVSQNPRHKITKRGQNVTFRCDPISEHNRLYWYRQTLGQGPEFLTYFQNEAQLEKSRLLSDRFSAERPKGSFSTLEIQRTEQGDSAMYLCASSPRDSETQYFGPGTRLLVL.

The chain links TRBV9 to TRBJ2-1; 13 bases align to TRBD2. This CDR3 has 15 amino acids. The germline V gene encodes CDR1 SGDLS and CDR2 YYNGEE. The V segment lost 7 bases and the J segment 0 bases; nucleotides outside the gene matches: 1. The CDR3 DNA reads as TGTGCCAGCGGGACTAGCGGGGCCTCCTACAATGAGCAGTTCTTC. The encoded protein is CASGTSGASYNEQFF. The full variable domain, rest sourced from reference TRBV9 and TRBJ2-1, is DSGVTQTPKHLITATGQRVTLRCSPRSGDLSVYWYQQSLDQGLQFLIQYYNGEERAKGNILERFSAQQFPDLHSELNLSSLELGDSALYFCASGTSGASYNEQFFGPGTRLTVL.

The chain joins TRBV11-2 to TRBJ2-1, with 10 bases that match TRBD2. Trimming took 3 bases from V and 4 from J; bases not matched to a gene: 9. CDR3 length: 17 amino acids. CDR1 is SGHAT, CDR2 FQNNGV, per germline. The CDR3 DNA follows: TGTGCCAGCAGCTTTTACGTCACTAGCGGGATTTACAATGAGCAGTTCTTC. Its translation is CASSFYVTSGIYNEQFF.

V and J are TRBV1 and TRBJ2-1. TRBV1 is classified as a pseudogene. This CDR3 spans 11 amino acids. The CDR3: CTSSQHPAQFF. CDR3 bases: TGCACCAGCAGCCAACACCCAGCCCAGTTCTTC.

This chain uses TRBV5-1 with TRBJ2-7, with 7 bases matching TRBD1. The length of the CDR3 is 14 residues. V dropped 0 bases and J dropped 0; count of bases not matched to a gene: 0. CDR1 is SGHRS, CDR2 YFSETQ, per germline. CDR3 region: CASSLAGGSYEQYF. CDR3 in DNA: TGCGCCAGCAGCTTGGCAGGGGGCTCCTACGAGCAGTACTTC.

CDR3: CASSLLAVGGRYNEQFF. The CDR3 DNA is TGTGCCAGCAGCTTATTAGCGGTTGGGGGGAGGTACAATGAGCAGTTCTTC. The chain uses TRBV7-2 and TRBJ2-1; a weak D match, TRBD2 (6 bases). Germline CDR1 SGHTA, CDR2 FQGNSA. The V gene lost 2 bases and the J gene lost 4 bases, with 18 bases spanning the gap. This CDR3 spans 17 amino acids.

This chain joins TRBV4-1 and TRBJ2-5; TRBD2 agrees at 12 bases. The trim removed 5 bases at V and 3 bases at J, leaving 7 bases unmatched. CDR1 and CDR2 from the germline V gene are MGHRA and YSYEKL. This CDR3 spans 16 amino acids. The CDR3 is CASSGPLAGGEETQYF. Written as DNA, the CDR3 is TGCGCCAGCAGCGGCCCCCTAGCGGGGGGGGAAGAGACCCAGTACTTC.

This chain uses TRBV30 with TRBJ2-7, with 7 bases matching TRBD2. V shed 4 bases and J 0 bases; nucleotides not matched to a gene: 9. From germline, CDR1 is GTSNPN and CDR2 SVGIG (reference sequence). There are 15 residues in the CDR3. DNA for the CDR3: TGTGCCTGGACCTCCGCGGGAGCGCACTCCTACGAGCAGTACTTC. Translation: CAWTSAGAHSYEQYF.

The chain uses TRBV29-1 and TRBJ2-7, with D possibly TRBD2 on 6 matching bases. The CDR3 loop spans 13 amino acids. Germline lookup yields CDR1 SQVTM and CDR2 ANQGSEA. Trimming removed 5 bases from V and 4 bases from J, with 15 bases in between. The CDR3, as DNA: TGCAGCGTTTCGCCGGGAGATATGTACGAGCAGTACTTC. Translation: CSVSPGDMYEQYF.

The chain carries TRBV4-1 and TRBJ1-4; tentatively, D is TRBD1 (5 bases). CDR3 length: 14 residues. V gave up 0 bases and J gave up 7 bases, with 9 bases separating them. Germline CDR1 reads MGHRA; CDR2 reads YSYEKL. CDR3 DNA sequence: TGCGCCAGCAGCCAAGAGCAGGGCGGTGAAAAACTGTTTTTT. This sequence encodes CASSQEQGGEKLFF.

The chain has TRBV16 and TRBJ1-1; D unresolved. The CDR3 is 15 amino acids. V was shortened by 4 bases and J by 6 bases, with 18 bases between the two germline ends. Germline V gene data show CDR1 as KGHSY and CDR2 as FQNENV. CDR3 nucleotides: TGTGCCAGCAGCCTTACCTGGACGGGTTCGTCTGAAGCTTTCTTT. Protein product: CASSLTWTGSSEAFF.

This rearrangement joins TRBV19 to TRBJ2-7; D call uncertain. CDR3 length: 13 amino acids. V gave up 3 bases and J gave up 5 bases, with 11 bases separating them. Per the germline V gene, CDR1 is LNHDA and CDR2 is SQIVND (reference sequence). The CDR3 DNA reads as TGTGCCAGTAGTATTCAAAACTCGGACGAGCAGTACTTC. Protein sequence: CASSIQNSDEQYF.

The chain couples TRBV28 to TRBJ1-6; D gene uncertain. This CDR3 has 14 amino acids. Germline V gene lookup returns CDR1 MDHEN and CDR2 SYDVKM. Trimming removed 3 bases from V and 4 bases from J, with 7 bases in between. The CDR3 nucleotides read TGTGCCAGCAGTTTTAGGGAGTATAATTCACCCCTCCACTTT. Protein sequence: CASSFREYNSPLHF.